The clone carrying this T cell receptor beta chain was seen a single time. Sequencing was performed with immunoSEQ multiplex PCR; in TCRdb, only in-frame clones are kept and a portion is missing. The sample gives 20,000 to 25,000 clones, about nine tenths of which show up once; 15% to 20% is in the top ten. CDR3 length equals 13 residues. Germline V gene lookup returns CDR1 MNHEY and CDR2 SMNVEV (reference sequence). V lost 3 bases and J lost 8; bases outside the gene matches: 3. This record comes from a study of blood T cell repertoires in COVID-19. The chain couples TRBV27 to TRBJ1-2, with TRBD1 matching over 10 bases. The source of this sequence is a human donor in a cohort sampled during active COVID-19. Sequences were obtained from peripheral blood. The CDR3 region has the DNA TGTGCCAGCAGTTTGGGACAGGGGCGCGGCTACACCTTC. Encoded protein: CASSLGQGRGYTF.